This entry lists 7 T cell receptor beta chains sequenced from one sample in a study of control samples from healthy donors and cancer patients. TCRdb's table, derived via immunoSEQ multiplex PCR, lists solely in-frame clones and lacks some. The sample lists roughly 180,000 clones, 91% occurring once. Specimen: blood. These receptors came from a woman aged 35 to 49 in good health.

The genes are TRBV2 and TRBJ1-2; tentative D call: TRBD1 (6 bases). The CDR3 covers 12 residues. V dropped 9 bases and J dropped 6 bases, with 14 bases sitting between them. The germline CDR1 and CDR2 sequences are SNHLY and FYNNEI. Here the CDR3 reads CASTGFVDGYTF. DNA of the CDR3: TGTGCCAGTACAGGGTTTGTGGATGGCTACACCTTC.

The rearrangement uses TRBV4-2 and TRBJ2-4, with D possibly being TRBD1 or TRBD2 (6 bases each). V was trimmed by 1 base and J by 8 bases, leaving 15 bases between them. The CDR3 is 15 residues long. CDR1 and CDR2 (germline): LGHNA, YNFKEQ. In nucleotides, the CDR3 is TGTGCCAGCAGCCAAGGGTCAGGGGAGGTAGACATTCAGTACTTC. Translating gives CASSQGSGEVDIQYF.

The chain joins TRBV19 to TRBJ2-6; 10 bases agree with TRBD1. The V segment lost 7 bases and the J segment 2 bases; nucleotides outside the gene matches: 5. CDR3 size: 16 residues. Germline loops: CDR1 LNHDA, CDR2 SQIVND (reference sequence). The chain's CDR3 is CASTGQGVTGANVLTF. CDR3 DNA: TGTGCCAGTACTGGACAGGGGGTGACTGGGGCCAACGTCCTGACTTTC.

This clone appeared a single time. The V call is TRBV27, the J call TRBJ2-7, with D possibly matching TRBD1 (5 bases). The CDR3 sequence is 15 residues long. Trimming cost V 2 bases and J 2 bases, with 13 bases left between them. CDR1 MNHEY and CDR2 SMNVEV come from the germline V gene (reference sequence). CDR3 coding DNA: TGTGCCAGCAGTTTAGGCAGGGTCAAACCCTACGAGCAGTACTTC. Its translation is CASSLGRVKPYEQYF.

DNA of the CDR3: TGTGCCAGCAGCTTAATCAAGGGTCCGAACACTGAAGCTTTCTTT. Translation: CASSLIKGPNTEAFF. This rearrangement joins TRBV7-9 to TRBJ1-1; D is unclear. The germline V and J ends were trimmed by 2 bases and 1 base, with 11 bases remaining between them. The germline V gene encodes CDR1 SEHNR and CDR2 FQNEAQ (reference sequence). This CDR3 region has 15 residues.

The genes are TRBV28 and TRBJ2-7; D might be TRBD1 (5 bases). The V and J ends lost 6 bases and 3 bases respectively, with 12 bases between them. Looked up from germline, CDR1 is MDHEN and CDR2 is SYDVKM. The CDR3 is 13 residues long. The CDR3 reads CASSWQGDYEQYF. The CDR3 nucleotides read TGTGCCAGCAGCTGGCAAGGGGACTACGAGCAGTACTTC.

V is TRBV7-9 and J is TRBJ2-7; D gene uncertain. This CDR3 contains 12 residues. V was shortened by 4 bases and J by 7 bases, with 11 bases between the two germline ends. Germline CDR1 is SEHNR and CDR2 is FQNEAQ (reference sequence). CDR3 in DNA: TGTGCCAGCAGCTCTAGGCCCGAGGAGCAGTACTTC. Translation: CASSSRPEEQYF. The complete variable domain, with remaining parts taken from reference TRBV7-9 and TRBJ2-7, reads DTGVSQNPRHKITKRGQNVTFRCDPISEHNRLYWYRQTLGQGPEFLTYFQNEAQLEKSRLLSDRFSAERPKGSFSTLEIQRTEQGDSAMYLCASSSRPEEQYFGPGTRLTVT.